This TCR beta chain was captured in a study of blood T cell repertoires in COVID-19. Overall study context: Samples representing acute and convalescent COVID-19 were sourced from the United States, Italy and Spain. PBMCs, B-cell-depleted T cells, or T cells provided the cDNA or gDNA that made up the material.

Germline-derived CDR1 and CDR2 are SGHAT and FQNNGV. The CDR3 length is 16 residues. V was cut by 2 bases and J by 0 bases, with 14 bases left in between. In the authors' workflow: For nucleated cells, counts were estimated from reference gene primer amplification. Measured with immunoSEQ multiplex PCR; TCRdb has only the in-frame clones, and not every one. Clone size and V and J calls were adopted from that table, with D and trimming inferred from the DNA. The sample lists 150,000 to 200,000 clones; around four fifths were seen once. The chain carries TRBV11-2 and TRBJ2-7; tentative D call: TRBD1 (5 bases). The sequence came from a man between 70 and 80 years old with acute or convalescent COVID-19. Specimen: peripheral blood. Written as DNA, the CDR3 is TGTGCCAGCAGCTTACTCGACAGTACAAGCTCCTACGAGCAGTACTTC. Translation: CASSLLDSTSSYEQYF.